This T cell receptor (beta chain) derives from a study of blood T cell repertoires in COVID-19. The data were produced by immunoSEQ multiplex PCR, yet TCRdb's version contains in-frame clones alone and is incomplete. The sample records about 320,000 clones, roughly 83% being singletons. From germline, CDR1 is SGHNT and CDR2 YYREEE (reference sequence). CDR3 length: 12 amino acids. The V and J ends lost 0 bases and 6 bases respectively, with 7 bases between them. The sequence derives from a woman aged 50 to 60 with acute or convalescent COVID-19. This sequence joins TRBV5-4 and TRBJ2-7; D may be TRBD1 (5 bases). The sequencing sample was made of peripheral blood. The CDR3 here is CASSLERGEQYF. The CDR3 nucleotides are TGTGCCAGCAGCTTGGAAAGGGGCGAGCAGTACTTC. Full variable domain (rest looked up from reference TRBV5-4 and TRBJ2-7): ETGVTQSPTHLIKTRGQQVTLRCSSQSGHNTVSWYQQALGQGPQFIFQYYREEENGRGNFPPRFSGLQFPNYSSELNVNALELDDSALYLCASSLERGEQYFGPGTRLTVT.